This T cell receptor beta chain was sequenced in a study of CD8 T cells in Susac syndrome. The CDR3 loop spans 14 amino acids. Unmatched junction bases numbered 8, after V lost 6 bases and J lost 4 bases. Germline V gives CDR1 LNHDA, CDR2 SQIVND (reference sequence). A quantity of 0.5 to 1 ug RNA underwent reverse transcription using random hexamers. Using its own MiXCR run on the immunoSEQ multiplex PCR reads, TCRdb lists one record per CDR3 protein. Of 250,000 to 350,000 distinct CDR3 sequences in the sample, roughly 94% were seen once. Sample: CD4+ T cells from PBMCs. The source is a human donor with multiple sclerosis. The chain uses TRBV19 and TRBJ2-5; 7 positions match TRBD1. In DNA, the CDR3 is TGTGCCAGTAGATCCCACAGGGGAACAGAGACCCAGTACTTC. This encodes CASRSHRGTETQYF.